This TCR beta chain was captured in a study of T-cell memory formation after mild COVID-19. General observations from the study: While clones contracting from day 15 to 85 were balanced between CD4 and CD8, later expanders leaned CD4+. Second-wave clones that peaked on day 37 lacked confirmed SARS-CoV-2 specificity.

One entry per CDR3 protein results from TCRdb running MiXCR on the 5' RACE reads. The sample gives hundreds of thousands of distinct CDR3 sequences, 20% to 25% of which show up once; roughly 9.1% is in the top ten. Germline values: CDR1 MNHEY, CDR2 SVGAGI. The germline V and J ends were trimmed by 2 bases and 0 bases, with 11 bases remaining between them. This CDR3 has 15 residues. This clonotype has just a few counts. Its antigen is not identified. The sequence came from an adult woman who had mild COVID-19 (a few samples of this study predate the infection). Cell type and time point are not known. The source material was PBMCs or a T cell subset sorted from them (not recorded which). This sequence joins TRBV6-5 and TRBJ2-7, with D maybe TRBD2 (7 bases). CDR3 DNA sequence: TGTGCCAGCAGTTACCGGGGGGCAAGCTCCTACGAGCAGTACTTC. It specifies CASSYRGASSYEQYF.